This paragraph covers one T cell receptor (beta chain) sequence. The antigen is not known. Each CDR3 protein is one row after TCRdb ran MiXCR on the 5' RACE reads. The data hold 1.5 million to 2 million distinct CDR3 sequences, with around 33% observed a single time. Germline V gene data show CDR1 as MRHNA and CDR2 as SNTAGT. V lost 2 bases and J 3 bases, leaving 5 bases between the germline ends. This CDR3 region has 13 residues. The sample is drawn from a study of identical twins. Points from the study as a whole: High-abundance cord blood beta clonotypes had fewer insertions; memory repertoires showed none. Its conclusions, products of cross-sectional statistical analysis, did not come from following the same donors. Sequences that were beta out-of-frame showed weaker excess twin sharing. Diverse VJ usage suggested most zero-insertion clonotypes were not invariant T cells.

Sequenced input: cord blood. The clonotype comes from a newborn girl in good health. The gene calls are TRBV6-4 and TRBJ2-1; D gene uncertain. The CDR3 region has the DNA TGTGCCAGCAGTGACGGGGACTACAATGAGCAGTTCTTC. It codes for CASSDGDYNEQFF.